This T cell receptor (beta chain) was captured by sequencing in a study of shared clonotypes between healthy human individuals. General observations from the study: Estimated clonotype richness was generally higher in naive than memory subsets. The represented genetic and exposure-history diversity was limited by the small number of donors.

Turning to this clone: Its target is unknown. This same CDR3 is encoded by further DNA sequences in the sample.

Subsets obtained from CD4+ cells comprised CD45RA+ naive and CD45RA-negative memory cells. Splitting of each subset's genomic DNA was done evenly across several immunoSEQ plates. The assay was immunoSEQ multiplex PCR, and TCRdb's table has in-frame clones only and misses some. Among 2.3 million or so clones, approximately 95% were seen once, and the ten largest hold about 0.41%. CDR1 SQVTM and CDR2 ANQGSEA come from the germline V gene. This CDR3 contains 12 residues. Trimming stripped 2 bases from V and 4 bases from J, with 6 bases between. The sequence was obtained from a man between 18 and 35 years old in good health. Some clones in this sample may be carry-over from other donors' samples. The source material was naive CD4+ T cells from PBMCs. Described subset: CD45RA+ positively selected. The chain uses TRBV29-1 and TRBJ2-1; D is undetermined. CDR3 in amino acids: CSVERQYNEQFF. CDR3 in DNA: TGCAGCGTTGAACGGCAGTACAATGAGCAGTTCTTC.